This entry features one T cell receptor beta chain sequence. This CDR3 has 12 amino acids. Germline CDR1 and CDR2: DFQATT and SNEGSKA (reference sequence). The V segment lost 3 bases and the J segment 8 bases; nucleotides outside the gene matches: 2. This entry comes from a study of blood T cells in healthy people across ages. PCR was performed a second time for about 6 to 11 cycles using a sample-barcoded 5' primer and a J-beta primer mix. TCRdb independently ran MiXCR on the 5' RACE reads; one entry per CDR3 protein. This sample carries fewer than 1 million distinct CDR3 sequences, about 42% of them seen once, and the ten largest clones take roughly 19%.

Sequenced material: blood. The sequence was collected from a man in his 60s in good health. This sequence joins TRBV20-1 and TRBJ2-3; 10 bases align to TRBD2. In DNA form, the CDR3 reads TGCAGTGCTAGTCGGACTAGCGGTACGCAGTATTTT. Amino acid sequence: CSASRTSGTQYF.